One sample yielded the 12 T cell receptor beta chains listed below, sequenced in a study of blood T cells in healthy people across ages. The use of a sample-barcoded 5' primer and a J-beta primer mix characterized a second PCR of about 7 to 12 cycles. A single record per CDR3 protein comes from TCRdb applying MiXCR to the 5' RACE reads. The sample has about 1.6 million distinct CDR3 sequences, 30% to 35% seen once. The sequenced sample was blood. Every receptor here comes from a young woman in good health.

The table lists this clonotype with a few counts. The V call is TRBV27, the J call TRBJ1-4; D may be TRBD1 (5 bases). The germline V gene has CDR1 MNHEY and CDR2 SMNVEV (reference sequence). This CDR3 has 13 residues. The V end lost 3 bases, the J end lost 6 bases, and 8 bases lay between the germline ends. This CDR3 is CASSFGGDEKLFF. For the CDR3, the DNA is TGTGCCAGCAGTTTCGGGGGGGATGAAAAACTGTTTTTT.

V is TRBV20-1 and J is TRBJ2-3, with unresolved D. V shed 3 bases and J shed 6 bases, with 10 bases lying between them. Germline loops: CDR1 DFQATT, CDR2 SNEGSKA (reference sequence). This CDR3 has 12 amino acids. This CDR3 reads CSASSVRDTQYF. CDR3 in DNA: TGCAGTGCTAGTTCGGTGAGGGATACGCAGTATTTT.

The rearrangement links TRBV27 to TRBJ1-6, with 7 bases identical to TRBD1. The trim removed 3 bases at V and 13 bases at J, leaving 21 bases unmatched. The CDR3 spans 18 residues. Germline V CDR1 and CDR2: MNHEY, SMNVEV (reference sequence). The CDR3 here is CASSFDRGQGEGSKPLHF. Written as DNA, the CDR3 is TGTGCCAGCAGTTTCGATCGGGGGCAGGGGGAGGGCTCGAAGCCCCTCCACTTT.

The CDR3 sequence is CASSGAPGTYEQYF. CDR3 bases: TGTGCCAGCTCAGGGGCCCCAGGGACCTACGAGCAGTACTTC. This chain joins TRBV28 and TRBJ2-7, with a possible D match to TRBD1 (6 bases). The V gene's germline CDR1 is MDHEN and CDR2 SYDVKM. Trimming stripped 8 bases from V and 2 bases from J, with 16 bases between. The CDR3 loop spans 14 amino acids. The full variable domain, with the rest looked up from reference TRBV28 and TRBJ2-7, is DVKVTQSSRYLVKRTGEKVFLECVQDMDHENMFWYRQDPGLGLRLIYFSYDVKMKEKGDIPEGYSVSREKKERFSLILESASTNQTSMYLCASSGAPGTYEQYFGPGTRLTVT.

As DNA, the CDR3 is TGTGCCAGCAGCCAAGGGGGTCCCGGGGAGCTGTTTTTT. Protein sequence: CASSQGGPGELFF. This chain connects TRBV3-1 to TRBJ2-2; no clear D gene. Deletions cut 1 base from V and 6 bases from J, with 6 bases between. Germline CDR1 reads LGHDT; CDR2 reads YNNKEL (reference sequence). This CDR3 has 13 residues.

The chain links TRBV20-1 to TRBJ2-5; D perhaps matches TRBD2 (5 bases). The ends were cut back, 1 base at V and 5 bases at J, with 17 bases in the middle. The CDR3 has 15 residues. Germline CDR1 reads DFQATT; CDR2 reads SNEGSKA (reference sequence). The CDR3 nucleotides read TGCAGTGCTAGAGCCTACGACGGGGAGCAGGAGACCCAGTACTTC. It translates to CSARAYDGEQETQYF.

The chain couples TRBV27 to TRBJ2-5; D tentatively reads TRBD1 or TRBD2 (5 bases each). The J call may be in error: the DNA end matches TRBJ2-7 better. This CDR3 comprises 16 residues. CDR1 MNHEY and CDR2 SMNVEV come from the germline V gene (reference sequence). CDR3 sequence: CASSKKGPGTLYEQYF. CDR3 sequence (DNA): TGTGCCAGCTCCAAAAAGGGCCCAGGGACCCTCTACGAGCAGTACTTC.

For this clonotype: At one end the junction does not follow the germline gene, possibly because of a read error. The V gene is TRBV28, the J gene TRBJ2-7; 7 positions match TRBD2. Germline V CDR1 and CDR2: MDHEN, SYDVKM. The CDR3 consists of 16 residues. The CDR3 nucleotides are TGTGCCGGCAGTTCCCCAACGGGCGGGAGCTCCTACGAGCAGTACTTC. The encoded protein is CAGSSPTGGSSYEQYF. Based on the CDR3 plus reference TRBV28 and TRBJ2-7, the full variable domain is DVKVTQSSRYLVKRTGEKVFLECVQDMDHENMFWYRQDPGLGLRLIYFSYDVKMKEKGDIPEGYSVSREKKERFSLILESASTNQTSMYLCAGSSPTGGSSYEQYFGPGTRLTVT.

This clonotype has only a few counts. V usage is TRBV7-9 and J usage is TRBJ2-1; D is unresolved. Germline CDR1 is SEHNR and CDR2 is FQNEAQ (reference sequence). This CDR3 spans 13 amino acids. V was pared by 1 base and J by 8 bases, with 9 bases between. The CDR3 DNA reads as TGTGCCAGCAGCTTAGTCAGAGGAGATGAGCAGTTCTTC. It specifies CASSLVRGDEQFF.

The chain carries TRBV29-1 and TRBJ1-1; 7 nucleotides line up with TRBD1. J lost 0 bases, V lost 6 bases, and 7 bases had no gene match. This CDR3 region has 14 residues. Germline assignment: CDR1 SQVTM and CDR2 ANQGSEA. The DNA of the CDR3 is TGCAGCGTGACAGGGCACTATATGAACACTGAAGCTTTCTTT. It specifies CSVTGHYMNTEAFF.

This clonotype was seen more than once but under ten times. A read error may account for a junction end that differs from germline. The rearrangement joins TRBV20-1 to TRBJ2-2; tentatively, D is TRBD1 or TRBD2 (5 bases each). Germline V lookup: CDR1 DFQATT, CDR2 SNEGSKA (reference sequence). There are 15 residues in the CDR3. The chain's CDR3 is CSARIGTSGSGERFF. As DNA, the CDR3 is TGCAGTGCTAGAATAGGGACGAGCGGATCCGGGGAGCGGTTTTTT.

V and J are TRBV18 and TRBJ1-2; D is unclear. Germline CDR1 is KGHSH and CDR2 is LQKENI. Between the trimmed V and J ends, which lost 6 bases and 4 bases, there was a span of 12 bases. The CDR3 covers 13 residues. This chain's CDR3 is CASSSHSFYGYTF. CDR3 in DNA: TGTGCCAGCTCGTCCCACAGCTTCTATGGCTACACCTTC.